A single TCR beta chain is shown here with its context. Its antigen is not identified. V lost 4 bases, J lost 6 bases, and 19 bases lay in between. Germline CDR1 reads LNHDA; CDR2 reads SQIVND (reference sequence). The CDR3 is made up of 16 amino acids. This entry comes from a study of OX40 agonist ivuxolimab in advanced cancers. Study at large: An agonistic human IgG2 monoclonal antibody against OX40 (CD134) was given. Findings of the study overall: It was not determined which antigens were specifically recognized by the peripheral T cells that had undergone clonal expansion.

Sequencing was performed with immunoSEQ multiplex PCR; in TCRdb, only in-frame clones are kept and a portion is missing. The data show fewer than 80,000 clones, around four fifths seen once. The material was CD4+ or CD8+ T cells sorted from blood, obtained in a trial of the OX40 agonist ivuxolimab. The chain recombines TRBV19 with TRBJ1-5; D call uncertain. This TCR was sampled from an adult with an advanced solid tumor such as melanoma, head and neck, liver or kidney cancer. Here the CDR3 reads CASSNPLVGIGQPQHF. CDR3 DNA: TGTGCCAGTAGTAATCCACTTGTCGGGATCGGTCAGCCCCAGCATTTT. Looking up the rest from reference TRBV19 and TRBJ1-5 gives the full variable domain: DGGITQSPKYLFRKEGQNVTLSCEQNLNHDAMYWYRQDPGQGLRLIYYSQIVNDFQKGDIAEGYSVSREKKESFPLTVTSAQKNPTAFYLCASSNPLVGIGQPQHFGDGTRLSIL.